Listed below are T cell receptor beta chains from one sample, sequenced in a study of Graves' ophthalmopathy and Graves' hyperthyroidism. TCRdb re-called the multiplex PCR reads through MiXCR, storing one row per CDR3 protein. The sample has about 160,000 distinct CDR3 sequences; under 45% are singletons. Sequences were obtained from peripheral blood. The receptors were gathered from a man between 25 and 39 years old with Graves' ophthalmopathy. Both conserved end residues are part of each CDR3. Each record gives: CDR3 DNA, CDR3 protein, J gene, D gene, V gene, clone size. D genes are given only for firm matches. For some rows the clone size is stated as once, few or many, or as a class when expanded; others skip it.

TGTGCCAGCAGCTTACCGACCTGGGGGAGCGGGATTCAAGAGACCCAGTACTTC | CASSLPTWGSGIQETQYF | TRBJ2-5 | TRBD2 | TRBV7-2 | -
TGTGCCAGTAGTATTACGGGAGTTTCCTACGAGCAGTACTTC | CASSITGVSYEQYF | TRBJ2-7 | - | TRBV19 | -
TGTGCCAGCAGCCCCCTAGCGGGAGTAGAGACCCAGTACTTC | CASSPLAGVETQYF | TRBJ2-5 | TRBD2 | TRBV12-3/TRBV12-4 | few
TGTGCCAGCAGTCGGGATCGCGATTCACCCCTCCACTTT | CASSRDRDSPLHF | TRBJ1-6 | - | TRBV12-3/TRBV12-4 | -
TGTGCCAGCAAGGATGGACAGACCTATGGCTACACCTTC | CASKDGQTYGYTF | TRBJ1-2 | - | TRBV12-3/TRBV12-4 | -
TGTGCCAGCAGCAAAGGATCAGGGGCCGATGGCTACACCTTC | CASSKGSGADGYTF | TRBJ1-2 | - | TRBV6-2/TRBV6-3 | -
TGTGCCAGCAGCCAGGAGGGGGGTGGCGAGCAGTACTTC | CASSQEGGGEQYF | TRBJ2-7 | - | TRBV3-1 | many
TGTGCCAGCATTTCACCGCGTGTCGGGACCCAGTACTTC | CASISPRVGTQYF | TRBJ2-5 | - | TRBV6-5 | many
TGTGCCACCAGTGACCCCTCGCTCCGGACACCTCAAGAGACCCAGTACTTC | CATSDPSLRTPQETQYF | TRBJ2-5 | - | TRBV24-1 | many
TGTGCCAGCAGCTCCGGGACGGTTCGTGGTCAGCCCCAGCATTTT | CASSSGTVRGQPQHF | TRBJ1-5 | - | TRBV7-2 | many
TGTGCCAGCAGTCCGAGATACAGGGTTGGAACTGAAGCTTTCTTT | CASSPRYRVGTEAFF | TRBJ1-1 | - | TRBV28 | many
TGTGCCAGCAGTGAAGCGCAGGTTGAAGCTTTCTTT | CASSEAQVEAFF | TRBJ1-1 | - | TRBV6-1 | few
TGTGCCAGCAGTTCCCCCGGACTAGCGGGGCAAGAGACCCAGTACTTC | CASSSPGLAGQETQYF | TRBJ2-5 | TRBD2 | TRBV28 | many
TGTGCCAGCAGTGACAGAGGAGGGAGTGGCTACACCTTC | CASSDRGGSGYTF | TRBJ1-2 | - | TRBV6-2/TRBV6-3 | -
TGTGCCAGCAGCTATAACCCCCAGGGGCTCCCGCCCCAGCATTTT | CASSYNPQGLPPQHF | TRBJ1-5 | - | TRBV6-5 | many
TGTGCCAGCAGCTTAGGTGGGGTGACGAAGACCCAGTACTTC | CASSLGGVTKTQYF | TRBJ2-5 | - | TRBV13 | many
TGTGCCAGCAGCCTCGCGGGACTAGTGTGGATTAGGACCCAGTACTTC | CASSLAGLVWIRTQYF | TRBJ2-5 | TRBD2 | TRBV7-2 | many
TGTGCCAGCACCTCGCGCCGAGTACAGGGTGGCAATCAGCCCCAGCATTTT | CASTSRRVQGGNQPQHF | TRBJ1-5 | - | TRBV6-2/TRBV6-3 | many
TGTGCCAGCCACAGGGGGATGTTCACTGAAGCTTTCTTT | CASHRGMFTEAFF | TRBJ1-1 | TRBD1 | TRBV6-1 | -
TGTGCCAGCAGCCCGGGATTAAGGGACCGGGACACCGGGGAGCTGTTTTTT | CASSPGLRDRDTGELFF | TRBJ2-2 | - | TRBV11-2 | many
TGTGCTAGTGGTAACCGGGACAGGGTACACGAGCAGTACTTC | CASGNRDRVHEQYF | TRBJ2-7 | TRBD1 | TRBV12-5 | -
TGTGCCAGCAGTTCAGGCTCTATGGCCCGTGGCTACACCTTC | CASSSGSMARGYTF | TRBJ1-2 | - | TRBV28 | many
TGTGCCACCAGCAGAGCATACAGGGGAGGAGAGACCCAGTACTTC | CATSRAYRGGETQYF | TRBJ2-5 | - | TRBV15 | many
TGTGCCAGCAGTTCGACAGGCCCCAGCTCCTACGAGCAGTACTTC | CASSSTGPSSYEQYF | TRBJ2-7 | - | TRBV27 | few
TGCGCCAGCAGCTTGGCCTCGGGACAGGGGAGGGTCACTGAAGCTTTCTTT | CASSLASGQGRVTEAFF | TRBJ1-1 | TRBD1 | TRBV5-1 | -
TGCAGTGCTAGAGACCCCGGGACAGGGGGCTACGAGCAGTACTTC | CSARDPGTGGYEQYF | TRBJ2-7 | TRBD1 | TRBV20-1 | many
- | CASGLVARGSTF | TRBJ1-2 | - | TRBV12-5 | many
TGTGCCAGCAGTTTTGCACAGGGTTACGAGCAGTACTTC | CASSFAQGYEQYF | TRBJ2-7 | - | TRBV27 | -
TGTGCCAGCCAACCCAGCCGCAATCAGCCCCAGCATTTT | CASQPSRNQPQHF | TRBJ1-5 | - | TRBV7-2 | -
TGTGCCAGCAGCCCAAGGCTCCCGACAGGGACTCAGCCCCAGCATTTT | CASSPRLPTGTQPQHF | TRBJ1-5 | TRBD1 | TRBV7-8 | many
TGTGCCAGCAGCTTATCCGGGGGTTTGAGAGAGCAGTACTTC | CASSLSGGLREQYF | TRBJ2-7 | - | TRBV7-8 | -
TGTGCCAGCAGCCTCCGGGACAGAGAATACGAGCAGTACTTC | CASSLRDREYEQYF | TRBJ2-7 | TRBD1 | TRBV11-2 | -
TGTGCCAGCAGTTACGGGGGAGGGCCGGAGCAGTACTTC | CASSYGGGPEQYF | TRBJ2-7 | TRBD2 | TRBV12-3/TRBV12-4 | -
TGCAGTGCTTGGACAGGGGAGGAGAGCTATGGCTACACCTTC | CSAWTGEESYGYTF | TRBJ1-2 | TRBD1 | TRBV20-1 | -
TGTGCCAGCAGCTACCCTGGACTCCTTACACCCCTCCACTTT | CASSYPGLLTPLHF | TRBJ1-6 | - | TRBV5-3 | once
TGTGCCAGCAGCTACCATCGCTACGAGCAGTACTTC | CASSYHRYEQYF | TRBJ2-7 | - | TRBV28 | many